One and the same sample provided the 10 T cell receptor beta chains below, sequenced in a study of T-cell reconstitution after alpha-beta-depleted transplantation in children. Unique molecular identifiers were incorporated during preparation of the TCRbeta library. MiXCR, applied by TCRdb to the PCR reads, yields one record per CDR3 protein. The repertoire holds 450,000 to 550,000 distinct CDR3 sequences, with roughly an eighth as singletons. Here the sequenced sample was PBMCs, mostly from graft donor cells, taken 180 days after TCRalphabeta/CD19-depleted stem cell transplant. These receptors all stem from a female patient aged 2 to 10 who had a stem cell transplant for aplastic anemia, so the T cells may come from the graft donor.

This clonotype was seen ten or more times. The chain carries TRBV5-1 and TRBJ2-7; D could derive from TRBD1 or TRBD2 (5 bases each). The CDR3 consists of 13 residues. Trimming left V 8 bases short and J 0 bases short, with 12 bases between. Germline CDR1 SGHRS, CDR2 YFSETQ. CDR3 in amino acids: CASRGDLSYEQYV. The CDR3, as DNA: TGCGCCAGTAGAGGGGACCTCTCCTACGAGCAGTACGTC.

The CDR3 loop reads CASSLAGTGVAQPQHF. As DNA, the CDR3 is TGTGCCAGCAGCTTAGCGGGGACAGGGGTTGCTCAGCCCCAGCATTTT. The chain has TRBV7-6 and TRBJ1-5, with 10 bases identical to TRBD1. V was pared by 0 bases and J by 6 bases, with 5 bases of the junction left unmatched. The CDR3 length is 16 residues. The V gene's germline CDR1 is SGHVS and CDR2 FNYEAQ. Drawing the rest from reference TRBV7-6 and TRBJ1-5, the complete variable domain is GAGVSQSPRYKVTKRGQDVALRCDPISGHVSLYWYRQALGQGPEFLTYFNYEAQQDKSGLPNDRFSAERPEGSISTLTIQRTEQRDSAMYRCASSLAGTGVAQPQHFGDGTRLSIL.

This clonotype was seen a few times. The rearrangement uses TRBV4-3 and TRBJ1-1; D remains unclear. V was trimmed by 6 bases and J by 1 base, leaving 12 bases between them. Germline assignment: CDR1 LGHNA and CDR2 YSLEER. The CDR3 runs 14 residues. CDR3 sequence: CASRLAGRNTEAFF. The CDR3 nucleotides read TGCGCCAGCAGGTTGGCGGGGAGGAACACTGAAGCTTTCTTT.

This clonotype occurred a few times. This sequence joins TRBV6-5 and TRBJ1-4; D gene uncertain. Germline V lookup: CDR1 MNHEY, CDR2 SVGAGI. There are 17 residues in the CDR3. Between the trimmed V and J ends, which lost 2 bases and 3 bases, there was a span of 16 bases. CDR3 amino acids: CASSYGYGGIANEKLFF. CDR3 nucleotide sequence: TGTGCCAGCAGTTACGGTTACGGCGGCATAGCTAATGAAAAACTGTTTTTT.

At least ten counts were recorded for this clonotype. The chain carries TRBV14 and TRBJ2-1; no definite D call. Germline V gives CDR1 SGHDN, CDR2 FVKESK. The CDR3 has 15 amino acids. The V gene lost 2 bases and the J gene lost 5 bases, with 13 bases spanning the gap. CDR3 residues: CASSQRRLQNNEQFF. CDR3 bases: TGTGCCAGCAGCCAAAGGCGTCTACAGAACAATGAGCAGTTCTTC.

The chain recombines TRBV9 with TRBJ1-5, with a possible D match to TRBD1 (5 bases). Germline-derived CDR1 and CDR2 are SGDLS and YYNGEE. Trimming took off 0 bases at V and 7 bases at J, with 14 bases between the two ends. CDR3 length equals 15 residues. As DNA, the CDR3 is TGTGCCAGCAGCGTAGGAGGGGACGTAGGACAGCCCCAGCATTTT. It encodes CASSVGGDVGQPQHF.

The V and J genes are TRBV5-5 and TRBJ1-5, with a possible D match to TRBD1 (6 bases). Germline-derived CDR1 and CDR2 are SGHKS and YYEKEE (reference sequence). The CDR3 is 16 amino acids. Trimming pared 3 bases from V and 0 bases from J, leaving 13 bases between. The CDR3 sequence: CASSSGGGYSNQPQHF. The CDR3 DNA is TGTGCCAGCAGCTCGGGAGGGGGGTATAGCAATCAGCCCCAGCATTTT.

This clonotype showed up many times. The chain joins TRBV10-3 to TRBJ1-1; unclear D gene. V was pared by 8 bases and J by 0 bases, with 13 bases between. The germline V gene has CDR1 ENHRY and CDR2 SYGVKD. The CDR3 has 14 residues. The CDR3 spells CAISARTVNTEAFF. CDR3 nucleotides: TGTGCCATCTCTGCCCGGACTGTGAACACTGAAGCTTTCTTT.

This clonotype was observed a handful of times. J is TRBJ2-7 and V is TRBV27, with a tentative D call TRBD1 (5 bases). The ends were cut back, 5 bases at V and 0 bases at J, with 23 bases in the middle. The CDR3 is made up of 18 amino acids. Germline V gene sequence: CDR1 MNHEY, CDR2 SMNVEV (reference sequence). The CDR3 is CASSPLGQRLPSSYEQYV. DNA of the CDR3: TGTGCCAGCAGTCCCCTGGGGCAACGGCTGCCGAGCTCCTACGAGCAGTACGTC.

The gene calls are TRBV20-1 and TRBJ1-1, with unresolved D. V shed 1 base and J shed 7 bases, with 1 base lying between them. The CDR3 consists of 9 residues. The V gene's germline CDR1 is DFQATT and CDR2 SNEGSKA (reference sequence). The CDR3, as DNA: TGCAGTGCTAGAGGTGAAGCTTTCTTT. Translating gives CSARGEAFF.